This T cell receptor beta chain was sequenced during a study of Ad26.COV2.S vaccination and SARS-CoV-2 variants. Method: immunoSEQ multiplex PCR; TCRdb's copy keeps in-frame clones and lacks some. Here the sample spans about 480,000 clones, around 85% being singletons. Findings of the study overall: Among vaccine recipients, spike-specific TCR breadth exceeded that of placebo recipients.

Treatment in this sample: around 19 received Ad26.COV2.S at low or high dose, single or two shots; 5 received placebo; per-sample allocation not given. Sampling took place 63 days after the first vaccine or placebo injection. As regards this clone: The antigen is undetermined. Other DNA sequences in this specimen translate into the identical CDR3.

Germline assignment: CDR1 SGHDT and CDR2 YYEEEE. The CDR3 has 13 residues. The germline V and J ends were trimmed by 4 bases and 5 bases, with 12 bases remaining between them. This sample comprised peripheral blood, obtained in a trial of Ad26.COV2.S vaccine versus placebo. This clonotype was obtained from a person aged 18-60 years who received the Ad26.COV2.S COVID-19 vaccine or a placebo. This chain connects TRBV5-6 to TRBJ1-1, with D maybe TRBD1 (6 bases). Written as DNA, the CDR3 is TGTGCCAGCAGCCCCACAGGGAGGACTGAAGCTTTCTTT. This encodes CASSPTGRTEAFF.